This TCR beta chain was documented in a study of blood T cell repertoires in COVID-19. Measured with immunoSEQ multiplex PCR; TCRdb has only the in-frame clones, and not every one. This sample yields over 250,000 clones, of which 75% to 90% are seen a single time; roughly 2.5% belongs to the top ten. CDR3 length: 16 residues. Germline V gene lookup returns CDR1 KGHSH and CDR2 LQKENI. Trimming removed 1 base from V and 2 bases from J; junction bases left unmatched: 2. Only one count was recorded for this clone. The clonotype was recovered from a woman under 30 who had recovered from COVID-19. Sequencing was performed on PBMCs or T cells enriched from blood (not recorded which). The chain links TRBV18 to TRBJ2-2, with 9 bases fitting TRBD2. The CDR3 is CASSPRLAVNTGELFF. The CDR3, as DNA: TGTGCCAGCTCACCACGACTAGCGGTAAACACCGGGGAGCTGTTTTTT. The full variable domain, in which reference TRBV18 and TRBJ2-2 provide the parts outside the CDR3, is NAGVMQNPRHLVRRRGQEARLRCSPMKGHSHVYWYRQLPEEGLKFMVYLQKENIIDESGMPKERFSAEFPKEGPSILRIQQVVRGDSAAYFCASSPRLAVNTGELFFGEGSRLTVL.